The clone carrying this TCR beta chain was found a few times. Its antigen is undetermined. With 60 Vbeta and 13 Jbeta primers, the PCR was carried out. The repertoire was sequenced with immunoSEQ multiplex PCR; TCRdb's copy has only in-frame clones and lacks some. The sample has 98,000 or so clones, roughly three quarters seen once. The sample comes from a study of cytomegalovirus exposure and HLA in healthy donors. Study-wide findings and caveats: Follow-up analysis found HLA locus-dependent TCR association rates, highest for DRB1 and lowest for HLA-C. Later on, analysis showed that most CMV-associated TCR beta chains appeared to be HLA-restricted. Within the data, a cluster of highly shared sequence variants was likely a sequencing artifact.

The CDR3 covers 15 residues. The V gene's germline CDR1 is MNHEY and CDR2 SVGAGI. Trimming took 6 bases from V and 4 from J; bases not matched to a gene: 10. This sequence joins TRBV6-5 and TRBJ1-2; TRBD1 aligns across 8 bases. Sequenced sample: PBMCs. The sequence came from a man in his forties or fifties in good health and CMV-seronegative. As DNA, the CDR3 is TGTGCCAGCAGAGACCAGGGGGCGCAACCCTATGGCTACACCTTC. Translation gives CASRDQGAQPYGYTF.